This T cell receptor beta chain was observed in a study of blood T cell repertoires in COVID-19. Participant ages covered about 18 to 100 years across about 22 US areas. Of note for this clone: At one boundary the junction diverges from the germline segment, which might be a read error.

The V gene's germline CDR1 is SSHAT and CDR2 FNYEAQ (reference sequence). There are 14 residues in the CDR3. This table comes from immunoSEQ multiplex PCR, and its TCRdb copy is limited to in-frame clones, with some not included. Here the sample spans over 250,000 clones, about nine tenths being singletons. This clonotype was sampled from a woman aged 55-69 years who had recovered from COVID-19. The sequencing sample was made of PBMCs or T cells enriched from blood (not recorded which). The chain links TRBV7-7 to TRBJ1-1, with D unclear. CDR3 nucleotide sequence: TGTGCTAGCAGGCCGGGAGCCGCGAACACTGAAGCTTTCTTT. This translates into CASRPGAANTEAFF.